These 27 T cell receptor beta chains were all obtained from the same sample, sequenced in a study of PD-L1 blockade in urothelial cancer. The time point: peripheral blood 6 weeks after treatment start. Assay used: immunoSEQ multiplex PCR; TCRdb lists only in-frame clones, some missing. This table has about 130,000 clones, roughly 83% appearing once. The material was PBMCs, obtained around atezolizumab (anti-PD-L1) treatment. Receptor source: a man aged 50 or older with urothelial cancer.

J is TRBJ2-5 and V is TRBV4-1; D might be TRBD2 (5 bases). This CDR3 spans 15 amino acids. Germline loops: CDR1 MGHRA, CDR2 YSYEKL. Deletions cut 1 base from V and 5 bases from J, with 14 bases between. The CDR3 sequence: CASSQGGQWMETQYF. The CDR3 DNA reads as TGCGCCAGCAGCCAAGGCGGGCAGTGGATGGAGACCCAGTACTTC.

CDR3 coding DNA: TGTGCCAGCAGTGAACAAGGACAGTCCTACGAGCAGTACTTC. Protein product: CASSEQGQSYEQYF. The genes are TRBV6-1 and TRBJ2-7; possibly TRBD1 for D (6 bases). This CDR3 region has 14 residues. Trimming stripped 2 bases from V and 1 base from J, with 9 bases between. Per germline, CDR1 MNHNS and CDR2 SASEGT.

This clone was counted once. The chain employs TRBV27 and TRBJ2-1; no clear D. The germline CDR1 and CDR2 sequences are MNHEY and SMNVEV (reference sequence). Between the trimmed V and J ends, which lost 3 bases and 6 bases, there was a span of 18 bases. This CDR3 region has 16 residues. CDR3 residues: CASSFLGRYLGNEQFF. The DNA of the CDR3 is TGTGCCAGCAGTTTCCTAGGCCGTTACTTGGGCAATGAGCAGTTCTTC.

This clone showed up just a few times. The CDR3, as DNA: TGTGCCTGGCATCCCCCGGGACAAGCGAACACTGAAGCTTTCTTT. Its protein is CAWHPPGQANTEAFF. The chain is built from TRBV30 and TRBJ1-1, with D perhaps matching TRBD1 (6 bases). The CDR3 covers 15 residues. Germline-derived CDR1 and CDR2 are GTSNPN and SVGIG (reference sequence). Trimming pared 5 bases from V and 1 base from J, leaving 17 bases between.

The chain joins TRBV19 to TRBJ2-7; D might be TRBD2 (6 bases). The CDR3 loop spans 18 amino acids. V was trimmed by 4 bases and J by 0 bases, leaving 22 bases between them. The V gene's germline CDR1 is LNHDA and CDR2 SQIVND (reference sequence). The CDR3 DNA follows: TGTGCCAGTAGTAGAATGATGTTAACGGGAGACCTCTCCTACGAGCAGTACTTC. The encoded protein is CASSRMMLTGDLSYEQYF.

This rearrangement joins TRBV9 to TRBJ1-2; TRBD1 aligns across 7 bases. Germline V CDR1 and CDR2: SGDLS, YYNGEE. The trim removed 4 bases at V and 1 base at J, leaving 10 bases unmatched. The CDR3 runs to 16 residues. For the CDR3, the DNA is TGTGCCAGCAGCACCCACGGGACAGCATATAACTATGGCTACACCTTC. It encodes CASSTHGTAYNYGYTF.

The chain carries TRBV5-1 and TRBJ2-7; 10 bases fit TRBD2. V was pared by 6 bases and J by 3 bases, with 3 bases of the junction left unmatched. Germline V lookup: CDR1 SGHRS, CDR2 YFSETQ. This CDR3 has 13 amino acids. The CDR3: CASKRTSGYEQYF. DNA of the CDR3: TGCGCCAGCAAAAGGACTAGCGGCTACGAGCAGTACTTC.

The genes are TRBV11-2 and TRBJ2-1; D unclear. The CDR3 extends over 16 amino acids. Trimming shortened V by 5 bases and J by 2 bases, and 16 bases separated the two germline ends. Germline loops: CDR1 SGHAT, CDR2 FQNNGV. The CDR3 bases are TGTGCCAGCAGCCCGAGTGATTTCCTAACCTACAATGAGCAGTTCTTC. It specifies CASSPSDFLTYNEQFF.

The J gene is TRBJ1-4, the V gene TRBV27, with 9 bases fitting TRBD1. CDR1 and CDR2 from the germline V gene are MNHEY and SMNVEV (reference sequence). CDR3 length equals 15 residues. With 9 bases clipped from V and 3 bases from J, the junction kept 8 bases outside the gene matches. The CDR3 region is CASGTGPTSNEKLFF. In DNA form, the CDR3 reads TGTGCCAGTGGGACAGGGCCAACTTCTAATGAAAAACTGTTTTTT.

This chain uses TRBV7-9 with TRBJ2-5, with 7 positions matching TRBD2. Germline V gives CDR1 SEHNR, CDR2 FQNEAQ (reference sequence). The trim removed 1 base at V and 5 bases at J, leaving 7 bases unmatched. CDR3 length: 15 residues. The CDR3 reads CASSLVSSGRETQYF. CDR3 in DNA: TGTGCCAGCAGCTTAGTGTCTAGCGGAAGGGAGACCCAGTACTTC.

J is TRBJ1-6 and V is TRBV18; possibly TRBD1 for D (6 bases). V lost 5 bases to trimming and J lost 5 bases, with 13 bases between them. This CDR3 contains 15 residues. Per germline, CDR1 KGHSH and CDR2 LQKENI. The CDR3 loop is CASSKLDSDNSPLHF. The CDR3 DNA follows: TGTGCCAGCTCAAAATTGGACAGCGATAATTCACCCCTCCACTTT.

This chain links TRBV7-9 with TRBJ2-7; possible D gene TRBD1, 6 bases. The germline V gene encodes CDR1 SEHNR and CDR2 FQNEAQ (reference sequence). The CDR3 covers 16 residues. V lost 5 bases and J lost 2, with 19 bases in between. This CDR3 reads CASSPRGQSTPYEQYF. The CDR3 coding sequence is TGTGCCAGCAGCCCGCGAGGACAGTCTACCCCCTACGAGCAGTACTTC.

The chain recombines TRBV28 with TRBJ1-2, with D uncertain. The V and J ends lost 6 bases and 1 base respectively, with 12 bases between them. This CDR3 has 14 amino acids. CDR1 and CDR2 from the germline V gene are MDHEN and SYDVKM. CDR3: CASRTPGVNYGYTF. Here the CDR3 DNA reads TGTGCCAGCAGGACGCCGGGAGTTAACTATGGCTACACCTTC.

The chain is built from TRBV14 and TRBJ2-1; D is unresolved. This CDR3 contains 15 residues. Trimming cost V 3 bases and J 2 bases, with 11 bases left between them. Germline CDR1 is SGHDN and CDR2 is FVKESK. The CDR3 region is CASSQFLSPYNEQFF. CDR3 bases: TGTGCCAGCAGCCAGTTTCTTTCCCCCTACAATGAGCAGTTCTTC.

The chain employs TRBV7-6 and TRBJ2-5; tentatively, D is TRBD2 (5 bases). The CDR3 has 15 amino acids. Trimming stripped 0 bases from V and 1 base from J, with 9 bases between. In germline, CDR1 is SGHVS, CDR2 FNYEAQ. The chain's CDR3 is CASSLAEAAQETQYF. The CDR3 nucleotides are TGTGCCAGCAGCTTAGCGGAGGCAGCCCAAGAGACCCAGTACTTC.

This chain joins TRBV6-5 and TRBJ1-6, with D possibly being TRBD1 (5 bases). Between the trimmed V and J ends, which lost 7 bases and 3 bases, there was a span of 10 bases. CDR1 MNHEY and CDR2 SVGAGI come from the germline V gene. The CDR3 has 14 residues. The CDR3 coding sequence is TGTGCCAGCACCGGGGGAGGCTATAATTCACCCCTCCACTTT. Encoded protein: CASTGGGYNSPLHF.

CDR3 sequence reads: CASSVSTSYNEQFF. CDR3 in DNA: TGTGCCAGCAGTGTTTCTACCTCCTACAATGAGCAGTTCTTC. The chain is built from TRBV6-4 and TRBJ2-1, with D unclear. This CDR3 comprises 14 residues. Trimming stripped 4 bases from V and 0 bases from J, with 7 bases between. The germline CDR1 and CDR2 sequences are MRHNA and SNTAGT.

This chain joins TRBV5-1 and TRBJ2-3, with 9 bases matching TRBD2. The CDR3 loop spans 14 amino acids. V lost 5 bases to trimming and J lost 0 bases; unmatched junction nucleotides: 1. From germline, CDR1 is SGHRS and CDR2 YFSETQ. CDR3 protein: CASSTSGSTDTQYF. DNA of the CDR3: TGCGCCAGCAGTACTAGCGGGAGCACAGATACGCAGTATTTT.

The chain links TRBV19 to TRBJ2-1, with 7 positions matching TRBD2. Trimming removed 3 bases from V and 10 bases from J; junction bases left unmatched: 6. The CDR3 consists of 13 residues. From germline, CDR1 is LNHDA and CDR2 SQIVND (reference sequence). The CDR3 DNA reads TGTGCCAGTAGTATTGGGCGGGAGAGCGAGCAGTTCTTC. Encoded protein: CASSIGRESEQFF.

The chain couples TRBV5-4 to TRBJ1-6; D unclear. Germline V CDR1 and CDR2: SGHNT, YYREEE (reference sequence). The CDR3 has 14 residues. Trimming left V 1 base short and J 7 bases short, with 9 bases between. The CDR3 is CASSLKQLNSPLHF. For the CDR3, the DNA is TGTGCCAGCAGCTTGAAACAGCTAAATTCACCCCTCCACTTT.

The chain has TRBV7-9 and TRBJ2-3; TRBD2 agrees at 9 bases. Germline V gene lookup returns CDR1 SEHNR and CDR2 FQNEAQ (reference sequence). The CDR3 is made up of 19 amino acids. J was trimmed by 1 base and V by 4 bases; bases with no gene match: 15. The CDR3 nucleotides are TGTGCCAGCAGCTCCCCTCGGGGTGCGGGGGGGACCGGCACAGATACGCAGTATTTT. Translation: CASSSPRGAGGTGTDTQYF.

This sequence joins TRBV28 and TRBJ2-1, with 11 bases identical to TRBD2. The CDR3 totals 16 residues. The germline V gene has CDR1 MDHEN and CDR2 SYDVKM. J lost 5 bases, V lost 2 bases, and 5 bases had no gene match. CDR3 region: CASSLISGRAHNEQFF. The CDR3 DNA reads as TGTGCCAGCAGTTTAATTAGCGGGAGGGCCCACAATGAGCAGTTCTTC.

The V and J genes are TRBV5-1 and TRBJ1-2; possible D gene TRBD1, 5 bases. The germline V gene has CDR1 SGHRS and CDR2 YFSETQ. Trimming shortened V by 5 bases and J by 3 bases, and 11 bases separated the two germline ends. This CDR3 comprises 13 residues. CDR3 DNA sequence: TGCGCCAGCAGTTTCGACAGCTACTATGGCTACACCTTC. The encoded protein is CASSFDSYYGYTF.

V is TRBV5-4 and J is TRBJ2-2; a possible D gene is TRBD2 (5 bases). Per the germline V gene, CDR1 is SGHNT and CDR2 is YYREEE (reference sequence). The V end lost 0 bases, the J end lost 5 bases, and 11 bases lay between the germline ends. This CDR3 has 15 amino acids. The CDR3 region is CASSLEGTGTGELFF. CDR3 sequence (DNA): TGTGCCAGCAGCTTGGAGGGAACGGGGACCGGGGAGCTGTTTTTT. The entire variable domain, with the rest obtained from reference TRBV5-4 and TRBJ2-2, is as follows: ETGVTQSPTHLIKTRGQQVTLRCSSQSGHNTVSWYQQALGQGPQFIFQYYREEENGRGNFPPRFSGLQFPNYSSELNVNALELDDSALYLCASSLEGTGTGELFFGEGSRLTVL.

This clone was recorded once. The V gene is TRBV7-2, the J gene TRBJ2-2, with 8 bases matching TRBD2. Trimming took 1 base from V and 6 from J; bases not matched to a gene: 7. Germline loops: CDR1 SGHTA, CDR2 FQGNSA. This CDR3 spans 16 amino acids. The CDR3 bases are TGTGCCAGCAGCTTAGACGGGACTAGAGCGGCCGGGGAGCTGTTTTTT. It yields the protein CASSLDGTRAAGELFF.

The table lists this clone with a count of one. The gene calls are TRBV27 and TRBJ1-2; TRBD1 matches 7 bases. Trimming at V came to 4 bases and at J to 2 bases, leaving 1 base not matched to a gene. The CDR3 is 13 residues long. The germline gives CDR1 MNHEY, CDR2 SMNVEV (reference sequence). The CDR3 here is CASSWDSNYGYTF. The CDR3 DNA follows: TGTGCCAGCAGTTGGGACAGCAACTATGGCTACACCTTC.

The genes are TRBV5-1 and TRBJ2-1; 14 nucleotides line up with TRBD2. The CDR3 has 17 residues. Looked up from germline, CDR1 is SGHRS and CDR2 is YFSETQ. With 0 bases clipped from V and 8 bases from J, the junction kept 7 bases outside the gene matches. CDR3 in amino acids: CASSLGLAGGLGDEQFF. Here the CDR3 DNA reads TGCGCCAGCAGCTTGGGACTAGCGGGAGGGTTAGGCGATGAGCAGTTCTTC.